Below, one T cell receptor beta chain is given with its context. The data are from a study of cytomegalovirus exposure and HLA in healthy donors. Between the trimmed V and J ends, which lost 1 base and 6 bases, there was a span of 9 bases. Germline V gene data show CDR1 as LGHNA and CDR2 as YSLEER. This CDR3 spans 13 amino acids. 13 Jbeta primers and 60 Vbeta primers were used for the PCR. Some clones are missing from TCRdb's copy, which holds only in-frame ones; the method was immunoSEQ multiplex PCR. The repertoire holds approximately 190,000 clones, with 87% as singletons. The receptor was derived from a man aged 30-40 years in good health and CMV-seronegative. The specimen was PBMCs. The chain uses TRBV4-3 and TRBJ1-2; D is unresolved. This CDR3 is CASSQVSRDGYTF. The CDR3 DNA reads TGCGCCAGCAGCCAAGTGTCGAGGGATGGCTACACCTTC.